Given below is one T cell receptor (beta chain) in context. The table lists this clone with a count of one. It lacks a known antigen. Qualities for individual bases were not recorded, and no much larger clone is one base off. This entry is derived from a study of blood T cell repertoires in COVID-19 (dated by TCRdb to 2019 to 2021). Looking at the study overall: The collaborator samples originated in the United States, Italy and Spain and spanned the acute and convalescent phases of COVID-19. Sample metadata almost always included a de-identified subject ID, COVID-19 status, age in years and sex. HLA class I and class II types, where available, came from metadata supplied by the sample provider rather than from assay-based typing. A freely available public database, intended as a resource for researchers studying the immune response to SARS-CoV-2, is where the repertoires were released. The dataset comprised deeply sampled blood TCRbeta repertoires from subjects exposed to, actively infected with, or recovered from COVID-19. The samples were drawn from two sources: the first 160 participants of the ongoing ImmuneRACE study, and 1,000 to 1,500 subjects contributed by 6 global collaborators. The prospective study material was composed of cDNA or gDNA derived from T cells, B-cell-depleted T cells, or PBMCs. What the research found in general, with its limitations: The quantity of clinical and demographic metadata differed by source and by participant and was supplied without curation.

Collaborating institutions collected whole blood in K2EDTA tubes following their own protocols. For TCRbeta analysis, collaborators shipped samples in one of three forms: frozen whole blood, isolated PBMCs, or DNA extracted from either of those sample types. The immunoSEQ Assay, a bias-controlled multiplex PCR, was used to amplify TCRbeta CDR3 regions from genomic DNA. As for how the authors treated the data: Within the assay, amplification of reference gene primers was used to estimate how many nucleated cells each sample contained. Sequence reads were collapsed and filtered to measure the absolute abundance of every unique TCRbeta CDR3 rearrangement. For each sample, productive Simpson clonality was calculated as the square root of Simpson's diversity index over productive rearrangements. What TCRdb holds here is the immuneACCESS table cut down to in-frame rearrangements. Part of the clones is not present; checked against another copy, under half of the missing clones reflect an unresolved V gene, and the others are unexplained. V and J calls and clone size come straight from that table; D and trimming were deduced from the DNA. Recorded for this sample are over 40,000 clones; roughly nine tenths of them occurred a single time. Over 25% of the sample belongs to the ten largest clones.

The CDR3 numbers 17 residues from cysteine through phenylalanine. Of all the DNA, just the CDR3 is kept, 51 bases in frame from base 1. V drops 4 bases and J drops 0 bases, leaving 17 bases in between. Sequences MDHEN (CDR1) and SYDVKM (CDR2) are obtained from the germline V gene. The sequence links TRBV28 to TRBJ2-3, with the D gene uncertain. The TCR sequence derives from a human donor in a cohort sampled during active COVID-19. The specimen was peripheral blood. The sequence in DNA is TGTGCCAGCAGTTCCCGCGGTGTCGGTGCTAGCACAGATACGCAGTATTTT. Its amino acids are CASSSRGVGASTDTQYF.